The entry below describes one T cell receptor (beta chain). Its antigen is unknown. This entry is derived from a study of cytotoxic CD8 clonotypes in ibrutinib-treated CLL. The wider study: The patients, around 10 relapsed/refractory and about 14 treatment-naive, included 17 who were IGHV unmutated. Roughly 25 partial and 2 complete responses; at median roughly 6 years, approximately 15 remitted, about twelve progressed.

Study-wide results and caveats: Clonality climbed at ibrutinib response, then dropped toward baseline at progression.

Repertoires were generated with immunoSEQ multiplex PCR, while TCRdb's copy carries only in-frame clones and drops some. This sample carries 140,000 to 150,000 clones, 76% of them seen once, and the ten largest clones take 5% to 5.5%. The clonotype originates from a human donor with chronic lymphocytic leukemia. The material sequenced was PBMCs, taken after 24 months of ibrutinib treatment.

In DNA, the CDR3 is TGTGCCAGCAGCCCAACCTTGCTTGGACTCACAGATACGCAGTATTTT. As protein: CASSPTLLGLTDTQYF. This rearrangement joins TRBV11-2 to TRBJ2-3; D is perhaps TRBD2 (5 bases). V was trimmed by 5 bases and J by 2 bases, leaving 17 bases between them. Germline CDR1 SGHAT, CDR2 FQNNGV. The CDR3 spans 16 residues.